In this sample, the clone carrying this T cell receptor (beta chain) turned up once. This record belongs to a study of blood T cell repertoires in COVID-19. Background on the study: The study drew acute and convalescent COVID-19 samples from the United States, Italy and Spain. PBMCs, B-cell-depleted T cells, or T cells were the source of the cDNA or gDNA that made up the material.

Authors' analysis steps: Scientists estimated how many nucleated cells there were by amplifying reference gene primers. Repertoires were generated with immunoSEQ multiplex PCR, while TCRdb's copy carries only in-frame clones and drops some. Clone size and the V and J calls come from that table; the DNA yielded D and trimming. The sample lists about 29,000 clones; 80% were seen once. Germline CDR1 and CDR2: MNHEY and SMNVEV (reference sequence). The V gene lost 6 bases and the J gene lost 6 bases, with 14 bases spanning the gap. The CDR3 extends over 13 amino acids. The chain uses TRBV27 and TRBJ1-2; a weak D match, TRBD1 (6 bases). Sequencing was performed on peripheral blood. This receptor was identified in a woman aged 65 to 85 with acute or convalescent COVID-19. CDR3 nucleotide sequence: TGTGCCAGCAGACAGGCCAGGGGTGATGGCTACACCTTC. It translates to CASRQARGDGYTF.